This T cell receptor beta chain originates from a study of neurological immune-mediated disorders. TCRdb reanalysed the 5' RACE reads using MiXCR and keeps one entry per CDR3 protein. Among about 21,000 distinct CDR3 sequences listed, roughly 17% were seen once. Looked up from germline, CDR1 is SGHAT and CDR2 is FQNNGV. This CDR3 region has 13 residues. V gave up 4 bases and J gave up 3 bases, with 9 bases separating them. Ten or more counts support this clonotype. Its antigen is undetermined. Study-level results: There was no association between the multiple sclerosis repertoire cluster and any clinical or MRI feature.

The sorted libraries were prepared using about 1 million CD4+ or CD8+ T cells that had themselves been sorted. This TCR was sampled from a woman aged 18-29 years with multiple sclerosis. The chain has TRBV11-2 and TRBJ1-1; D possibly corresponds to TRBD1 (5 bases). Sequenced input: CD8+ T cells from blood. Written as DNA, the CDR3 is TGTGCCAGCAGCTACAGGTTAGACACTGAAGCTTTCTTT. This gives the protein CASSYRLDTEAFF.